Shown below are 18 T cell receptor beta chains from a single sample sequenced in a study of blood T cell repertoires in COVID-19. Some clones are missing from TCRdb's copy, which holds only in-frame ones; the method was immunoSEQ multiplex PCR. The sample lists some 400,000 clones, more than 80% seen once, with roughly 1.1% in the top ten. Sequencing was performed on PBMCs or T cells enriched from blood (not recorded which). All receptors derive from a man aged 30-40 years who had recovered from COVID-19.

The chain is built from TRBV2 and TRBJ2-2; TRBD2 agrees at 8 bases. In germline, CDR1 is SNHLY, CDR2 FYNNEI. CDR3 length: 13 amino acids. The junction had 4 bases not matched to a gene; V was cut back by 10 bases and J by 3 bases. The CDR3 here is CAITGGDTGELFF. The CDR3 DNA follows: TGTGCCATCACCGGGGGGGACACCGGGGAGCTGTTTTTT.

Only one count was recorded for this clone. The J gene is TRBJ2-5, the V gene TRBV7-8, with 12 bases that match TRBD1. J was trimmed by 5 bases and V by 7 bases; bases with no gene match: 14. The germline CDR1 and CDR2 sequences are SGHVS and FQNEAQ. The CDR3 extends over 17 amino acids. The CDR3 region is CASTLPGTGGYEETQYF. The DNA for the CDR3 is TGTGCCAGCACTCTCCCCGGGACAGGGGGCTATGAGGAGACCCAGTACTTC.

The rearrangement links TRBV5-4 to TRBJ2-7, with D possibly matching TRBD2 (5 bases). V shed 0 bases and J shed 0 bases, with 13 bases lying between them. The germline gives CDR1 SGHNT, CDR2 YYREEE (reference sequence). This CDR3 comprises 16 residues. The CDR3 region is CASSLGEGSSSYEQYF. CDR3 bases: TGTGCCAGCAGCTTGGGAGAGGGATCAAGCTCCTACGAGCAGTACTTC.

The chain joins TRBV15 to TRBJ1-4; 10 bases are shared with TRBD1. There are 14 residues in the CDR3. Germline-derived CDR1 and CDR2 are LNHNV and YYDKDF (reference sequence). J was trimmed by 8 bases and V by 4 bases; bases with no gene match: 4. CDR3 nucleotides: TGTGCCACCAGCACCGGGACAGGGGTCGAAAAACTGTTTTTT. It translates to CATSTGTGVEKLFF.

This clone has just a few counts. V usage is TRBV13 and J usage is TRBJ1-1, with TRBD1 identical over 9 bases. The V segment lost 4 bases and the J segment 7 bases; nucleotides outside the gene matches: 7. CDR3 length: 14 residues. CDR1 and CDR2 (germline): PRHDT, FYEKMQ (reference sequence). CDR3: CASSSPQGALEAFF. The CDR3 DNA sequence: TGTGCCAGCAGCTCCCCACAGGGGGCCCTTGAAGCTTTCTTT.

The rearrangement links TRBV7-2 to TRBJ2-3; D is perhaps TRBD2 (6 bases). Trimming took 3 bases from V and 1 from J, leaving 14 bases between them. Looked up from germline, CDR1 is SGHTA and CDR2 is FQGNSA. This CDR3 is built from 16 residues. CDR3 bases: TGTGCCAGCAGCTTGAGTAATAGCGGTGGCACAGATACGCAGTATTTT. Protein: CASSLSNSGGTDTQYF.

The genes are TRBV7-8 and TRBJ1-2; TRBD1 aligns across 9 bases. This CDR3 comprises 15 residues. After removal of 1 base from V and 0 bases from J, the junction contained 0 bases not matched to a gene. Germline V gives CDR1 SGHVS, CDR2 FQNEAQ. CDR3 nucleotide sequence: TGTGCCAGCAGCTTAGGACAGGGGGCTAACTATGGCTACACCTTC. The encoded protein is CASSLGQGANYGYTF.

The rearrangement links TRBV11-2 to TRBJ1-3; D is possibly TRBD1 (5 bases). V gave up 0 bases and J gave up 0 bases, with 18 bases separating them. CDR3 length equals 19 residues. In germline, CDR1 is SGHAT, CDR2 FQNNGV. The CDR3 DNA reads TGTGCCAGCAGCTTAGATTACTTTGGGGGGATCGGCTCTGGAAACACCATATATTTT. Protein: CASSLDYFGGIGSGNTIYF.

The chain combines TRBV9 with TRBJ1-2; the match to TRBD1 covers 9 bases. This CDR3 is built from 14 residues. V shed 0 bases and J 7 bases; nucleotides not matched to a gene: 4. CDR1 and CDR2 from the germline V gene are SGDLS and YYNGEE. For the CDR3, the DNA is TGTGCCAGCAGCGTAGGGACAGGGGAGATTGGCTACACCTTC. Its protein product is CASSVGTGEIGYTF.

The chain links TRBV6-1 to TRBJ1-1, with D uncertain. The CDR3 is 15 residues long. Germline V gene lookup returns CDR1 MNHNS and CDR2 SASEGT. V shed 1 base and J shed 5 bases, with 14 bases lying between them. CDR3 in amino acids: CASSEGLSVRTEAFF. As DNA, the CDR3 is TGTGCCAGCAGTGAAGGCCTCAGCGTACGGACTGAAGCTTTCTTT.

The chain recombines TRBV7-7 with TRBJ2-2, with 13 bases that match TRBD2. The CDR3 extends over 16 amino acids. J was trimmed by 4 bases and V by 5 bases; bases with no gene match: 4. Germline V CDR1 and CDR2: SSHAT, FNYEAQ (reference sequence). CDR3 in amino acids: CASSTGLAGATGELFF. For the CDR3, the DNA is TGTGCCAGCAGCACCGGACTAGCGGGGGCCACCGGGGAGCTGTTTTTT.

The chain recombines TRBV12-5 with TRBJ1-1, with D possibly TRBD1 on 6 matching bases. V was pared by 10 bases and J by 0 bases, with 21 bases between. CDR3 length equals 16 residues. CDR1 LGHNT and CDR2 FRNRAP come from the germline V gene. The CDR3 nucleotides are TGTGCTACCCCCCCCCTTACAGGGACCATGAACACTGAAGCTTTCTTT. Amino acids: CATPPLTGTMNTEAFF. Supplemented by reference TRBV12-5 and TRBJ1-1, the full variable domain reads DARVTQTPRHKVTEMGQEVTMRCQPILGHNTVFWYRQTMMQGLELLAYFRNRAPLDDSGMPKDRFSAEMPDATLATLKIQPSEPRDSAVYFCATPPLTGTMNTEAFFGQGTRLTVV.

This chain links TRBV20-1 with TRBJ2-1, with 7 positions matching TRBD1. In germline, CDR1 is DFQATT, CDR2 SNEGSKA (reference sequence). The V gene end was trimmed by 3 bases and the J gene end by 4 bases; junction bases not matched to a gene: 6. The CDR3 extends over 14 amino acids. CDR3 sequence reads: CSASWDRGYNEQFF. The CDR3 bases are TGCAGTGCTAGTTGGGACAGAGGTTACAATGAGCAGTTCTTC.

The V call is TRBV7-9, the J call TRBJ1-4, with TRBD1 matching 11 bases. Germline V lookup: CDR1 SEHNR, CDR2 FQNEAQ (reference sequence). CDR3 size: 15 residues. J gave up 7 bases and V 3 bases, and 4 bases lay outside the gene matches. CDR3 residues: CASSLFGTGGEKLFF. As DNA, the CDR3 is TGTGCCAGCAGCTTGTTTGGGACAGGGGGTGAAAAACTGTTTTTT.

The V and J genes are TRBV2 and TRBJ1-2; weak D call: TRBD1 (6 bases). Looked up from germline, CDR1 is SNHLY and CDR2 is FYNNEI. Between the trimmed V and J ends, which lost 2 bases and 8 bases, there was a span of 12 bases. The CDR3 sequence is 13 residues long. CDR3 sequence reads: CASSERTVHGYTF. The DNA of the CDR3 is TGTGCCAGCAGTGAAAGGACAGTTCACGGCTACACCTTC.

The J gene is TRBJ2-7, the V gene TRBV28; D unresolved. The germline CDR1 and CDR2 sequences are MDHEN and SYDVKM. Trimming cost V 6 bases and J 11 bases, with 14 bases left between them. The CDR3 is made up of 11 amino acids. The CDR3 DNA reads TGTGCCAGCAGCCGAGAAGCGCTAAAGTACTTC. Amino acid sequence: CASSREALKYF.

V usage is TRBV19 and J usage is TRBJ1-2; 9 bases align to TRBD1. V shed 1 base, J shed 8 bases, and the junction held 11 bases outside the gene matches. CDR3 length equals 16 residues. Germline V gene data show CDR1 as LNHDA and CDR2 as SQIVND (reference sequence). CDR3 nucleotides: TGTGCCAGTAGTATAGCCCCCCGGGACAGGGACAAGGGCTACACCTTC. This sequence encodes CASSIAPRDRDKGYTF. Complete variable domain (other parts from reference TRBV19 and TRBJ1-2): DGGITQSPKYLFRKEGQNVTLSCEQNLNHDAMYWYRQDPGQGLRLIYYSQIVNDFQKGDIAEGYSVSREKKESFPLTVTSAQKNPTAFYLCASSIAPRDRDKGYTFGSGTRLTVV.

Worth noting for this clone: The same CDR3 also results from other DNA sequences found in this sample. The DNA for the CDR3 is TGCGCCAGCAGCCAAGGGGGAGGGGGCTATGGCTACACCTTC. This translates into CASSQGGGGYGYTF. This chain links TRBV4-1 with TRBJ1-2, with D maybe TRBD1 (6 bases). Germline CDR1 reads MGHRA; CDR2 reads YSYEKL. This CDR3 has 14 amino acids. Trimming stripped 1 base from V and 4 bases from J, with 10 bases between.